This T cell receptor (beta chain) originates from a study of T cells in localized non-small cell lung cancer. This CDR3 contains 14 residues. CDR1 is SGHDN and CDR2 is FVKESK in the germline V gene. V dropped 1 base and J dropped 5; count of bases not matched to a gene: 5. Note on this clone: The target antigen is unknown.

TCRdb's copy holds only in-frame clones and misses some; the assay was immunoSEQ multiplex PCR. The sample includes 60,000 to 75,000 clones, roughly 79% of them seen just once. Study findings and constraints: There were a median 57 of the top 100 tumor clones appearing in adjacent lung. Prolonged overall survival went with higher T cell density in the blood.

The sequences come from PBMCs, collected before any cancer treatment. The genes are TRBV14 and TRBJ2-7; 7 positions agree with TRBD2. This clonotype was sampled from a man aged 35-75 years with stage II lung adenocarcinoma. CDR3 sequence reads: CASSQGGGANEQYF. The CDR3 bases are TGTGCCAGCAGCCAAGGCGGGGGAGCGAACGAGCAGTACTTC.